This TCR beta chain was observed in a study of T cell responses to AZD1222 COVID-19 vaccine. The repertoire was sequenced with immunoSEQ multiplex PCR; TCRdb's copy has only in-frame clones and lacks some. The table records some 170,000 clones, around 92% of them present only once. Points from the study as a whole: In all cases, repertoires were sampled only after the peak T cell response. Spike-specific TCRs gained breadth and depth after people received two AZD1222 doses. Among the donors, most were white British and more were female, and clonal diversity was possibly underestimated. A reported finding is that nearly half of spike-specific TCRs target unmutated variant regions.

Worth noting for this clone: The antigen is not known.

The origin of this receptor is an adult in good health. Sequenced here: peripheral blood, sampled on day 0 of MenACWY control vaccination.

CDR3 nucleotides: TGTGCCAGCAGCAAAGATTCGGGCAGGACCTACGAGCAGTACTTC. Translated, it gives CASSKDSGRTYEQYF. The V and J genes are TRBV21-1 and TRBJ2-7. TRBV21-1 is a documented pseudogene. This CDR3 has 15 amino acids.